This entry describes one T cell receptor (beta chain). This sample stems from a study of blood T cell repertoires in COVID-19. Turning to the study itself: Spain, Italy and the United States supplied samples that represented acute and convalescent COVID-19. Sample material is recorded as cDNA or gDNA derived from T cells, B-cell-depleted T cells, or PBMCs.

Produced via immunoSEQ multiplex PCR; TCRdb's table is partial and in-frame only. The table records about 250,000 clones, approximately 89% of them present only once. The specimen sequenced was peripheral blood. The source is an older woman who had recovered from COVID-19.

CDR3 in DNA: TGCGCCAGCAGCCAAGCACAGGGTGAAAGAGATACGCAGTATTTT. Its protein product is CASSQAQGERDTQYF. This rearrangement joins TRBV4-3 to TRBJ2-3; a weak D match, TRBD1 (6 bases). Trimming pared 1 base from V and 5 bases from J, leaving 13 bases between. Per the germline V gene, CDR1 is LGHNA and CDR2 is YSLEER. The CDR3 loop spans 15 amino acids.